The present T cell receptor (beta chain) was sequenced within a study of shared clonotypes between healthy human individuals. Produced via immunoSEQ multiplex PCR; TCRdb's table is partial and in-frame only. This table has millions of clones, 85% to 95% appearing once. Study outcomes and limitations: Among non-shared clonotypes, generation probabilities were lower than among those shared by all four donors.

Remarks on this clone: The antigen remains undetermined. Other nucleotide sequences from this sample produce the same CDR3.

Per germline, CDR1 KGHSH and CDR2 LQKENI. The CDR3 length is 13 residues. V was clipped by 3 bases and J by 4 bases, with 10 bases between them. This clonotype was obtained from a man aged 18-30 years in good health. The J gene is TRBJ2-7, the V gene TRBV18; D tentatively fits TRBD1 or TRBD2 (6 bases each). The sequenced sample consisted of naive CD4+ T cells sorted from blood. This sample's subset: CD45RA+ positively selected. In DNA form, the CDR3 reads TGTGCCAGCTCACCGACGGGGGCTTACGAGCAGTACTTC. It translates to CASSPTGAYEQYF.